This T cell receptor beta chain was sequenced for a study of blood T cell repertoires in COVID-19. Sequencing used immunoSEQ multiplex PCR; TCRdb keeps in-frame clones, though not all of them. The repertoire holds approximately 210,000 clones, with approximately 80% as singletons. Self-reported history from a screening survey and questionnaire set each donor's cohort. This sequence originates from a woman in her forties or fifties with acute COVID-19. The sequenced sample was PBMCs or T cells enriched from blood (not recorded which).

The chain's CDR3 is CASTGDTGELFF. For the CDR3, the DNA is TGTGCCAGTACAGGGGACACCGGGGAGCTGTTTTTT. The chain links TRBV28 to TRBJ2-2, with 7 positions matching TRBD1. This CDR3 is built from 12 residues. CDR1 and CDR2 (germline): MDHEN, SYDVKM. V was pared by 9 bases and J by 3 bases, with 1 base of the junction left unmatched.